This TCR beta chain was sequenced during a study of blood T cell repertoires in COVID-19. Study in general: Collection of acute and convalescent COVID-19 samples took place in the United States, Italy and Spain. From T cells, B-cell-depleted T cells, or PBMCs came the material, which was cDNA or gDNA.

Here immunoSEQ multiplex PCR was the method, and the copy in TCRdb shows in-frame clones only, minus some. Of more than 95,000 clones listed, roughly four fifths are singletons. The CDR3 is 18 residues long. From germline, CDR1 is MDHEN and CDR2 SYDVKM. The germline V and J ends were trimmed by 3 bases and 3 bases, with 21 bases remaining between them. The TCR comes from a man in his 60s with acute or convalescent COVID-19. This chain uses TRBV28 with TRBJ2-1, with D maybe TRBD2 (5 bases). The material sequenced was peripheral blood. In DNA, the CDR3 is TGTGCCAGCAGTTTTCCTCTAGCTAAATTATTGAGCTACAATGAGCAGTTCTTC. Translating gives CASSFPLAKLLSYNEQFF.